These 16 T cell receptor beta chains share one sample of origin, sequenced in a study of response to subunit inactivated influenza vaccine. MiXCR, applied by TCRdb to the RT-PCR reads, yields one record per CDR3 protein. This table has roughly 650,000 distinct CDR3 sequences, about 15% appearing once. The source was PBMCs from blood, collected less than 15 days before vaccination. All receptors derive from a middle-aged man who received an inactivated influenza vaccine.

This clonotype was recorded once. The chain links TRBV7-3 to TRBJ2-7; a weak D match, TRBD2 (6 bases). Trimming shortened V by 4 bases and J by 5 bases, and 12 bases separated the two germline ends. The CDR3 length is 13 residues. Germline CDR1 reads SGHTA; CDR2 reads FQGTGA. The CDR3 spells CASSSGSSNEQYF. DNA of the CDR3: TGTGCCAGCAGCTCCGGGAGTAGCAACGAGCAGTACTTC.

This chain joins TRBV18 and TRBJ2-7, with 7 bases lining up with TRBD2. Germline values: CDR1 KGHSH, CDR2 LQKENI. With V trimmed by 2 bases and J by 7 bases, 11 bases remained unmatched. This CDR3 spans 15 amino acids. CDR3 in DNA: TGTGCCAGCTCACCATTCAGTCTAGCGGTGAGGGAGCAGTACTTC. It codes for CASSPFSLAVREQYF.

This clonotype was observed a few times. This chain links TRBV25-1 with TRBJ2-2, with D tentatively TRBD1 (6 bases). Germline CDR1 and CDR2: MGHDK and SYGVNS. This CDR3 has 15 residues. Trimming stripped 4 bases from V and 3 bases from J, with 12 bases between. Here the CDR3 reads CASSALGGHTGELFF. The DNA for the CDR3 is TGTGCCAGCAGTGCCCTTGGGGGCCACACCGGGGAGCTGTTTTTT.

This clonotype was detected many times. The rearrangement links TRBV3-1 to TRBJ1-1; D may be TRBD1 (5 bases). V lost 4 bases to trimming and J lost 1 base, with 10 bases between them. The CDR3 is made up of 14 amino acids. The germline gives CDR1 LGHDT, CDR2 YNNKEL (reference sequence). CDR3 in amino acids: CASSLGVGNTEAFF. The CDR3 region has the DNA TGTGCCAGCAGCCTGGGGGTCGGGAACACTGAAGCTTTCTTT.

The J gene is TRBJ2-6, the V gene TRBV7-9, with D perhaps matching TRBD1 (5 bases). This CDR3 region has 16 residues. The V end was cut by 0 bases, the J end by 5 bases, with 11 bases between. Germline CDR1 SEHNR, CDR2 FQNEAQ (reference sequence). In DNA form, the CDR3 reads TGTGCCAGCAGCTTAGCAGGGGTCACGAGGGCCAACGTCCTGACTTTC. Its translation is CASSLAGVTRANVLTF.

This clonotype was detected a few times. The rearrangement links TRBV5-8 to TRBJ2-3, with 7 nucleotides matching TRBD1. This CDR3 has 17 amino acids. Germline V gene lookup returns CDR1 SGHTS and CDR2 YDEGEE. V lost 1 base and J lost 0; bases outside the gene matches: 8. CDR3 residues: CASSLSGTETSTDTQYF. CDR3 nucleotide sequence: TGTGCCAGCAGCTTGTCGGGGACAGAGACTAGCACAGATACGCAGTATTTT.

In this sample, this clonotype turned up a few times. This chain connects TRBV9 to TRBJ2-5; 13 nucleotides match TRBD2. Germline CDR1 is SGDLS and CDR2 is YYNGEE. V dropped 0 bases and J dropped 5; count of bases not matched to a gene: 4. This CDR3 has 16 residues. The CDR3 spells CASSVGTSGGAETQYF. CDR3 nucleotide sequence: TGTGCCAGCAGCGTAGGGACTAGCGGGGGAGCGGAGACCCAGTACTTC.

This clonotype was observed a handful of times. The V call is TRBV20-1, the J call TRBJ2-7; TRBD1 might be the D (5 bases). The CDR3 totals 16 residues. Germline V gene sequence: CDR1 DFQATT, CDR2 SNEGSKA (reference sequence). V lost 0 bases and J 1 base, leaving 16 bases between the germline ends. CDR3 DNA: TGCAGTGCTAGAGATCTTGGACAACCAAGATCCTACGAGCAGTACTTC. This gives the protein CSARDLGQPRSYEQYF.

The chain recombines TRBV4-2 with TRBJ2-2; 12 nucleotides agree with TRBD2. After removal of 4 bases from V and 9 bases from J, the junction contained 9 bases not matched to a gene. The CDR3 consists of 16 residues. Germline assignment: CDR1 LGHNA and CDR2 YNFKEQ. CDR3 in amino acids: CASSPGLAGPHRELFF. For the CDR3, the DNA is TGTGCCAGCAGCCCAGGACTAGCGGGGCCCCACCGGGAGCTGTTTTTT.

The chain's CDR3 is CASSFGLTTEAFF. CDR3 bases: TGTGCCAGCAGTTTCGGGCTAACCACTGAAGCTTTCTTT. The gene calls are TRBV12-3 or TRBV12-4 and TRBJ1-1; D remains unclear. This CDR3 has 13 amino acids. V was shortened by 3 bases and J by 4 bases, with 9 bases between the two germline ends.

This clonotype was counted between two and nine times. J is TRBJ1-2 and V is TRBV2; a possible D gene is TRBD1 (5 bases). The germline V gene has CDR1 SNHLY and CDR2 FYNNEI. V was shortened by 5 bases and J by 0 bases, with 10 bases between the two germline ends. The CDR3 is made up of 14 amino acids. CDR3 bases: TGTGCCAGCAGTTCGACAGTGCCTAACTATGGCTACACCTTC. This encodes CASSSTVPNYGYTF.

This clonotype was observed many times. The chain links TRBV29-1 to TRBJ2-2; no definite D call. The CDR3 is 11 residues long. In germline, CDR1 is SQVTM, CDR2 ANQGSEA. The CDR3 DNA reads as TGCGGTGCGCGAGGCACCGGGGAGCTGTTTTTT. Encoded protein: CGARGTGELFF.

This clonotype was seen repeatedly, ten times or more. The chain couples TRBV6-5 to TRBJ2-3, with D tentatively TRBD2 (5 bases). CDR1 is MNHEY and CDR2 is SVGAGI in the germline V gene. The V and J ends lost 0 bases and 4 bases respectively, with 5 bases between them. There are 13 residues in the CDR3. CDR3 amino acids: CASSYSGADTQYF. The DNA of the CDR3 is TGTGCCAGCAGTTACTCCGGGGCAGATACGCAGTATTTT.

The table lists this clonotype with a few counts. The V call is TRBV4-3, the J call TRBJ2-3; 7 nucleotides line up with TRBD2. The CDR3 has 14 amino acids. CDR1 is LGHNA and CDR2 is YSLEER in the germline V gene. Germline trimming cut 3 bases from V and 5 bases from J; bases unmatched to any gene: 5. CDR3 coding DNA: TGCGCCAGCAGCCACCTAGCGGAGAGAGATACGCAGTATTTT. It codes for CASSHLAERDTQYF.

CDR3: CASSSRGRGGYNEQFF. The CDR3 nucleotides are TGTGCCAGCAGCTCGAGAGGACGGGGGGGGTACAATGAGCAGTTCTTC. The chain couples TRBV5-4 to TRBJ2-1; 8 bases map to TRBD2. Germline CDR1 reads SGHNT; CDR2 reads YYREEE (reference sequence). Trimming cost V 3 bases and J 4 bases; bases outside gene matches: 9. The CDR3 length is 16 residues.

The rearrangement links TRBV15 to TRBJ2-1; TRBD1 is a possible D gene (6 bases). The CDR3 is 15 amino acids. Germline CDR1 LNHNV, CDR2 YYDKDF (reference sequence). V lost 5 bases and J lost 0, with 11 bases in between. CDR3 sequence: CATSQGMSSYNEQFF. The CDR3 DNA reads TGTGCCACCAGCCAGGGGATGAGCTCCTACAATGAGCAGTTCTTC. The full variable domain, rest sourced from reference TRBV15 and TRBJ2-1, is DAMVIQNPRYQVTQFGKPVTLSCSQTLNHNVMYWYQQKSSQAPKLLFHYYDKDFNNEADTPDNFQSRRPNTSFCFLDIRSPGLGDTAMYLCATSQGMSSYNEQFFGPGTRLTVL.